Listed below are T cell receptor beta chains from one sample, sequenced in a study of OX40 agonist ivuxolimab in advanced cancers. Assay used: immunoSEQ multiplex PCR; TCRdb lists only in-frame clones, some missing. The sample carries tens of thousands of clones, 65% to 85% recorded once. Source: CD4+ or CD8+ T cells sorted from blood, taken in a trial of the OX40 agonist ivuxolimab. The receptors derive from an adult with an advanced solid tumor such as melanoma, head and neck, liver or kidney cancer. Each CDR3 is given with its conserved first and last residue. D genes are given only for firm matches. Clone sizes are given selectively: once, few, many, or a class where the clone is expanded.

cdr3_nt,cdr3_aa,v_call,d_call,clone_size,j_call
TGCGCCAGCAGCTCGGGCTTGACTAGCCGAGAGACCCAGTACTTC,CASSSGLTSRETQYF,TRBV5-1,TRBD2,NA,TRBJ2-5
TGTGCCAGCAGCCTGGGACAGGACTTCTATGGCTACACCTTC,CASSLGQDFYGYTF,TRBV11-2,TRBD1,NA,TRBJ1-2
TGCGCCAGCAGCTTGCGTCAGGGGGTGGGCAATGAGCAGTTCTTC,CASSLRQGVGNEQFF,TRBV5-1,TRBD1,NA,TRBJ2-1
TGTGCCTGGATGGGCAGGGCCTCTTGGAACACTGAAGCTTTCTTT,CAWMGRASWNTEAFF,TRBV30,NA,once,TRBJ1-1
TGTGCCATCAGAGGGGGGGATAGCAATCAGCCCCAGCATTTT,CAIRGGDSNQPQHF,TRBV10-3,NA,NA,TRBJ1-5
TGTGCTAGCAGCTTAACTATCCAAGAGACCCAGTACTTC,CASSLTIQETQYF,TRBV7-7,NA,NA,TRBJ2-5
TGTGCCAGCAGCCGGGACAGGGAAGAGACCCAGTACTTC,CASSRDREETQYF,TRBV5-5,TRBD1,NA,TRBJ2-5
TGTGCCAGCTCAGGTTCAACTAATGAAAAACTGTTTTTT,CASSGSTNEKLFF,TRBV28,NA,NA,TRBJ1-4
TGTGCCAGCTCACCACCGAACAGGGGGCTTTCCAATGAGCAGTTCTTC,CASSPPNRGLSNEQFF,TRBV18,TRBD1,NA,TRBJ2-1
TGCGCCAGCAGCCAAATGTTATACTATGGCTACACCTTC,CASSQMLYYGYTF,TRBV4-3,NA,NA,TRBJ1-2
TGTGCCAGCAGCCCGACCGGGACCCCCGGAGACACTGAAGCTTTCTTT,CASSPTGTPGDTEAFF,TRBV7-3,NA,once,TRBJ1-1
TGTGCCAGCAGCGAAGGGATCGGAAACTACAATGAGCAGTTCTTC,CASSEGIGNYNEQFF,TRBV7-3,NA,NA,TRBJ2-1
TGTGCCAGCAATCGTAGACAGCGCAACTATGGCTACACCTTC,CASNRRQRNYGYTF,TRBV5-6,NA,few,TRBJ1-2
TGTGCCAGCACCGGACTAGCGGGCCGGAGGGTAGATACGCAGTATTTT,CASTGLAGRRVDTQYF,TRBV7-8,TRBD2,NA,TRBJ2-3
TGTGCCAGCAGCCCCCCGGGGTATAATTCACCCCTCCACTTT,CASSPPGYNSPLHF,TRBV5-8,NA,NA,TRBJ1-6
TGCGCCAGCAGCCAAAAGTTGGGGGGGAATCCGCAGTATTTT,CASSQKLGGNPQYF,TRBV4-3,TRBD2,NA,TRBJ2-3
TGTGCCTGGAGCCCCTCTTTAGGGCTATATATGAATGAGCAGTTCTTC,CAWSPSLGLYMNEQFF,TRBV30,NA,NA,TRBJ2-1
TGTGCCAGCAGTTGGGACGTGGGTTATGGCTACACCTTC,CASSWDVGYGYTF,TRBV6-1,NA,NA,TRBJ1-2
TGTGCCAGCAGCTCGACAGGTTACGAGCAGTACTTC,CASSSTGYEQYF,TRBV7-8,NA,once,TRBJ2-7
TGCAGTGCAGTCGGATACAATGAGCAGTTCTTC,CSAVGYNEQFF,TRBV20-1,NA,NA,TRBJ2-1
TGTGCCAGCAGTTACAGGTATAACAATGAGCAGTTCTTC,CASSYRYNNEQFF,TRBV6-5,NA,NA,TRBJ2-1
TGTGCCAGCAGTGGCGGACTAGCGGGAGGTCAGACCCAGTACTTC,CASSGGLAGGQTQYF,TRBV2,TRBD2,few,TRBJ2-5
TGCGCCAGCAGCTCGACCACCTACGAGCAGTACTTC,CASSSTTYEQYF,TRBV5-1,NA,few,TRBJ2-7
TGCGCCAGCTCCCCGGTGGGCAGCATGAACACTGAAGCTTTCTTT,CASSPVGSMNTEAFF,TRBV5-1,NA,NA,TRBJ1-1
TGTGCCAGCAGCGGTGGGGGCGGGGGCGGAGGGACCCAGTACTTC,CASSGGGGGGGTQYF,TRBV7-2,NA,NA,TRBJ2-5
TGTGCCAGCAGCGCAAGACTAGCGGGAGTTTATGAGCAGTTCTTC,CASSARLAGVYEQFF,TRBV5-4,TRBD2,NA,TRBJ2-1
TGTGCCAGCACTCGCCGGGACCCCTCGGGCGAGCAGTACTTC,CASTRRDPSGEQYF,TRBV28,NA,NA,TRBJ2-7
TGTGCCAGTAGTAAGGGCGTCCTAAGCTCTGGGGCCAACGTCCTGACTTTC,CASSKGVLSSGANVLTF,TRBV19,NA,NA,TRBJ2-6
TGTGCCAGCAGCCCCTCACTTACCGAAAATCAGCCCCAGCATTTT,CASSPSLTENQPQHF,TRBV9,NA,NA,TRBJ1-5
TGTGCCAGCAGCTTGTTTACCCAGAGGAACACTGAAGCTTTCTTT,CASSLFTQRNTEAFF,TRBV5-6,NA,NA,TRBJ1-1
TGTGCCAGCAGGCGGGAGCTCGGGGAGCTGTTTTTT,CASRRELGELFF,TRBV2,TRBD2,NA,TRBJ2-2
TGTGCCAGCAGCGGGACTAGCTGGTGGCACGAGCAGTACTTC,CASSGTSWWHEQYF,TRBV2,TRBD2,NA,TRBJ2-7
TGTGCCAGCAGCTGGGTAGGGCGCGGAGTTTCTCGAGCTTTCTTT,CASSWVGRGVSRAFF,TRBV7-9,NA,NA,TRBJ1-1
TGCGCCAGCATGGGCCAGGGGGCTACCGGGGAGCTGTTTTTT,CASMGQGATGELFF,TRBV5-1,TRBD1,NA,TRBJ2-2
TGTGCCAGCAGTATCGGGTGGGAGCAGTACTTC,CASSIGWEQYF,TRBV6-1,NA,few,TRBJ2-7
TGTGCCAGCAGCTTCGAGCCCAACAGGGGTAAAGGTGGCTACACCTTC,CASSFEPNRGKGGYTF,TRBV5-5,TRBD1,NA,TRBJ1-2
TGTGCCAGCAGCTTTATTAATCCGGGAGCGGGCACCGGGGAGCTGTTTTTT,CASSFINPGAGTGELFF,TRBV5-5,NA,NA,TRBJ2-2
TGCAGCGTTGCCAGAGCGGCAAGCACAGATACGCAGTATTTT,CSVARAASTDTQYF,TRBV29-1,NA,NA,TRBJ2-3
TGTGTCAGCAGCTTAACGAGCGCCGACTACAATGAGCAGTTCTTC,CVSSLTSADYNEQFF,TRBV7-3,NA,NA,TRBJ2-1
TGTGCCAGCTCACCTCGGACAGGGAACGCGGGGGAGCTGTTTTTT,CASSPRTGNAGELFF,TRBV18,TRBD1,NA,TRBJ2-2
TGTGCCAGCTCACCGTTCGATGGTAGCGGGACGGGTGAGCAGTACTTC,CASSPFDGSGTGEQYF,TRBV18,TRBD2,NA,TRBJ2-7
TGTGCCAGCAGCTTAAGTGACAGGGGGCGAATTGAAGCTTTCTTT,CASSLSDRGRIEAFF,TRBV7-9,TRBD1,few,TRBJ1-1
TGCAGCGTCGGTGACAGACCGTTTTTGGACGAGCAGTACTTC,CSVGDRPFLDEQYF,TRBV29-1,NA,NA,TRBJ2-7